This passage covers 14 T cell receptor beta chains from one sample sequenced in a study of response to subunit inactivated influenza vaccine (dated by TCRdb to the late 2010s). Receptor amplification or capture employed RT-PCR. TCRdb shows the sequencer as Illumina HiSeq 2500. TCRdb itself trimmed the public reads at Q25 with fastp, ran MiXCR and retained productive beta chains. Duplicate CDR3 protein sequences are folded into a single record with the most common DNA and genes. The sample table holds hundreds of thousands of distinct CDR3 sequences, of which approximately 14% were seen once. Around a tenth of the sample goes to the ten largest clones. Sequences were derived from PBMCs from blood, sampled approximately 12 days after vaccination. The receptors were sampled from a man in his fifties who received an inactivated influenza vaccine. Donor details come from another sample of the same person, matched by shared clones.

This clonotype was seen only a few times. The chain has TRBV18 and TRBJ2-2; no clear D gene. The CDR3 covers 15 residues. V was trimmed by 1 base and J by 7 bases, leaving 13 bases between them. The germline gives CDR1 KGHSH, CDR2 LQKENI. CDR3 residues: CASSPRIAGSGELFF. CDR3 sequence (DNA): TGTGCCAGCTCACCACGGATAGCCGGTAGCGGGGAGCTGTTTTTT.

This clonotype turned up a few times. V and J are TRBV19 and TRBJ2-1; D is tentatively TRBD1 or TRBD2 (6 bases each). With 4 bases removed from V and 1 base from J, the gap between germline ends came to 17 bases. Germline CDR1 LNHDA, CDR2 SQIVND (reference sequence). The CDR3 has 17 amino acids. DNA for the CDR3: TGTGCCAGTAGTACGGACTTACGGGGGCGATCCTACAATGAGCAGTTCTTC. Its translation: CASSTDLRGRSYNEQFF.

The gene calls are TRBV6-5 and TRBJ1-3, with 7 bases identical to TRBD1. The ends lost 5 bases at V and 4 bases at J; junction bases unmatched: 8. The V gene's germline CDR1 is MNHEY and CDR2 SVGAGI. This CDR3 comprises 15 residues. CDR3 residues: CASSNRQGRGNTIYF. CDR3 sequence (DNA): TGTGCCAGCAGTAACCGACAGGGTCGGGGAAACACCATATATTTT.

CDR3 DNA: TGTGCCAGCAGCCAAGATGGGGGCGAGCAGTACTTC. Residues: CASSQDGGEQYF. This rearrangement joins TRBV3-1 to TRBJ2-7, with D perhaps being TRBD1 or TRBD2 (5 bases each). Germline loops: CDR1 LGHDT, CDR2 YNNKEL (reference sequence). The V and J ends lost 0 bases and 6 bases respectively, with 6 bases between them. The CDR3 is 12 amino acids.

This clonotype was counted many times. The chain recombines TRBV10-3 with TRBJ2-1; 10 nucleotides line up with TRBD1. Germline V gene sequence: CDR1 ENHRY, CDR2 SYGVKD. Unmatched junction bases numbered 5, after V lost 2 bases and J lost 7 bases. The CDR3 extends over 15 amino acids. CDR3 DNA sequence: TGTGCCATCAGTGAGGACAGGGGGCTTGGGAATGAGCAGTTCTTC. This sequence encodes CAISEDRGLGNEQFF.

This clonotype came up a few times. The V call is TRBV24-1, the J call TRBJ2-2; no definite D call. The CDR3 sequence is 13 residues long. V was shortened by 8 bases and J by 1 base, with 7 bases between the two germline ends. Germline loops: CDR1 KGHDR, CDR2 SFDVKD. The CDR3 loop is CATNRGNTGELFF. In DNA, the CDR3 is TGTGCCACCAATCGAGGGAACACCGGGGAGCTGTTTTTT.

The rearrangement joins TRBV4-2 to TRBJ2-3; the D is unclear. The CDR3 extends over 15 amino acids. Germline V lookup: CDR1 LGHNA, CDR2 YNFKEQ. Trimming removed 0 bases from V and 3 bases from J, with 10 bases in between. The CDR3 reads CASSQEEFVTDTQYF. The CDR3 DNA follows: TGTGCCAGCAGCCAAGAAGAGTTTGTTACAGATACGCAGTATTTT.

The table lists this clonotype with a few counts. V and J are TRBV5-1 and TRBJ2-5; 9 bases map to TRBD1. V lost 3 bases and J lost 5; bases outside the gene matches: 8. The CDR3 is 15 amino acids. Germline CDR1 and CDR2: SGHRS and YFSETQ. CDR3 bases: TGCGCCAGCAGCTCCGACCCCGGGACAGGGGAGACCCAGTACTTC. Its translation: CASSSDPGTGETQYF.

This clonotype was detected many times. The CDR3 DNA is TGTGCCAGCAGCTTAGAGACAGGTTGGGCTTTCTTT. Protein sequence: CASSLETGWAFF. V gene TRBV11-2 combines with J gene TRBJ1-1; possible D gene TRBD1, 6 bases. CDR3 length equals 12 residues. Germline V gene lookup returns CDR1 SGHAT and CDR2 FQNNGV. Trimming took 0 bases from V and 11 from J, leaving 10 bases between them.

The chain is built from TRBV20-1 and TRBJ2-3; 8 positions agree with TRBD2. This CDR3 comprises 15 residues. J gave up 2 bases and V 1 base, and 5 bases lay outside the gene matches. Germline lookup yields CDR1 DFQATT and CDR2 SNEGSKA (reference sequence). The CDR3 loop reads CSARASSGPTDTQYF. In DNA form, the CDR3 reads TGCAGTGCTAGAGCCTCTAGCGGGCCCACAGATACGCAGTATTTT.

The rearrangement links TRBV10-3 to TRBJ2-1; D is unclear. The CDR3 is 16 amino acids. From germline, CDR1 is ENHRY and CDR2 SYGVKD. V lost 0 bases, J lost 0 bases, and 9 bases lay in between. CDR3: CAISESGMSSYNEQFF. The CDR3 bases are TGTGCCATCAGTGAGTCAGGGATGAGCTCCTACAATGAGCAGTTCTTC.

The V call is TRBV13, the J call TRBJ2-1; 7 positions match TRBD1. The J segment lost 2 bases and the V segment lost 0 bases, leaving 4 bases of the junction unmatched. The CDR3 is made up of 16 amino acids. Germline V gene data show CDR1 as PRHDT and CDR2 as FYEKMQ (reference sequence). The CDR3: CASSLGRQGPYNEQFF. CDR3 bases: TGTGCCAGCAGCTTAGGCCGACAGGGCCCCTACAATGAGCAGTTCTTC. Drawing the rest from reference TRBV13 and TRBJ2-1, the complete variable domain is AAGVIQSPRHLIKEKRETATLKCYPIPRHDTVYWYQQGPGQDPQFLISFYEKMQSDKGSIPDRFSAQQFSDYHSELNMSSLELGDSALYFCASSLGRQGPYNEQFFGPGTRLTVL.

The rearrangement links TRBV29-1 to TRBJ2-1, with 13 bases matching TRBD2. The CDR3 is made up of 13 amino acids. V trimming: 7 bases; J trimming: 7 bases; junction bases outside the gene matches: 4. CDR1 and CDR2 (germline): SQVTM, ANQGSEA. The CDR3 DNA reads TGCAGCGCACTAGCGGGAGGGCCTAATGAGCAGTTCTTC. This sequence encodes CSALAGGPNEQFF.

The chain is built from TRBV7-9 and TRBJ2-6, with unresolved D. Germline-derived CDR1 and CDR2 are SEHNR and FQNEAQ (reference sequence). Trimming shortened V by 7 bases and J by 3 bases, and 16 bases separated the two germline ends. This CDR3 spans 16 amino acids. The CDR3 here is CASTDVGGYGANVLTF. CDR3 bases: TGTGCCAGCACCGACGTGGGCGGATATGGGGCCAACGTCCTGACTTTC. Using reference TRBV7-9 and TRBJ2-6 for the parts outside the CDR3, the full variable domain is DTGVSQNPRHKITKRGQNVTFRCDPISEHNRLYWYRQTLGQGPEFLTYFQNEAQLEKSRLLSDRFSAERPKGSFSTLEIQRTEQGDSAMYLCASTDVGGYGANVLTFGAGSRLTVL.